The T cell receptor beta chain described here comes from a study of technical replicates of blood from a few donors. The CDR3 has 14 residues. Germline V gene lookup returns CDR1 SGDLS and CDR2 YYNGEE. The V end was cut by 2 bases, the J end by 2 bases, with 11 bases between. Sequencing was performed with immunoSEQ multiplex PCR; in TCRdb, only in-frame clones are kept and a portion is missing. Of 50,000 to 70,000 clones in the sample, 91% were seen once. The chain uses TRBV9 and TRBJ2-7; D is possibly TRBD1 (6 bases). Sequences were obtained from PBMCs. This TCR was recovered from a human donor in good health. Some clones in this sample may be carry-over from other donors' samples. CDR3 amino acids: CASSVRQDPYEQYF. The CDR3 coding sequence is TGTGCCAGCAGCGTCCGACAGGACCCCTACGAGCAGTACTTC.